Below are 22 T cell receptor beta chains sequenced from a single sample in a study of blood T cells in healthy people across ages. A second PCR, run for roughly 6 to 11 cycles, used a sample-barcoded 5' primer plus a J-beta primer mix. Each CDR3 protein is one row after TCRdb ran MiXCR on the 5' RACE reads. Altogether 900,000 to 950,000 distinct CDR3 sequences are present, almost 30% being singletons, with the ten largest covering about 9.4%. The sample was also reused in another study, on T cells of mothers and their children.

The material sequenced was blood. All receptors come from a woman in her forties in good health.

The rearrangement joins TRBV6-6 to TRBJ2-5, with 9 positions matching TRBD1. The germline V gene encodes CDR1 MNHNY and CDR2 SVGAGI (reference sequence). CDR3 length: 16 residues. The trim removed 6 bases at V and 7 bases at J, leaving 15 bases unmatched. The CDR3 coding sequence is TGTGCCAGCAGGCCCCCCGGGACAGGGACCGACGGGACCCAGTACTTC. This gives the protein CASRPPGTGTDGTQYF.

DNA of the CDR3: TGTGCCAGCAGGCAAACAGGGGGGGATGAGACCCAGTACTTC. This encodes CASRQTGGDETQYF. V and J are TRBV28 and TRBJ2-5; TRBD1 is a possible D gene (8 bases). From germline, CDR1 is MDHEN and CDR2 SYDVKM. CDR3 length equals 14 residues. Trimming removed 6 bases at V and 5 bases at J, with 16 bases between.

The chain links TRBV7-9 to TRBJ1-1; unclear D gene. V dropped 1 base and J dropped 7 bases, with 7 bases sitting between them. The CDR3 is 12 amino acids. Germline V lookup: CDR1 SEHNR, CDR2 FQNEAQ (reference sequence). Here the CDR3 reads CASSLGSLEAFF. The CDR3 nucleotides are TGTGCCAGCAGCTTAGGTTCCCTTGAAGCTTTCTTT. Together with reference TRBV7-9 and TRBJ1-1, the CDR3 gives the full variable domain: DTGVSQNPRHKITKRGQNVTFRCDPISEHNRLYWYRQTLGQGPEFLTYFQNEAQLEKSRLLSDRFSAERPKGSFSTLEIQRTEQGDSAMYLCASSLGSLEAFFGQGTRLTVV.

The chain is built from TRBV29-1 and TRBJ2-7; 8 bases line up with TRBD1. CDR1 is SQVTM and CDR2 is ANQGSEA in the germline V gene. The CDR3 loop spans 14 amino acids. The ends lost 4 bases at V and 5 bases at J; junction bases unmatched: 10. This CDR3 reads CSVVRTGTGNEQYF. The CDR3 DNA reads TGCAGCGTTGTCCGGACAGGGACGGGAAACGAGCAGTACTTC.

The chain uses TRBV28 and TRBJ1-1, with TRBD1 as a possible D gene (6 bases). Germline V lookup: CDR1 MDHEN, CDR2 SYDVKM. The length of the CDR3 is 18 residues. V lost 1 base to trimming and J lost 7 bases, with 25 bases between them. The chain's CDR3 is CASSLSGHGYSGRVEAFF. In nucleotides, the CDR3 is TGTGCCAGCAGTTTATCGGGACATGGGTACAGCGGCAGGGTTGAAGCTTTCTTT.

This clonotype was counted at least ten times. This chain connects TRBV9 to TRBJ2-1; 8 bases align to TRBD2. Per the germline V gene, CDR1 is SGDLS and CDR2 is YYNGEE. With 5 bases clipped from V and 6 bases from J, the junction kept 10 bases outside the gene matches. This CDR3 spans 15 amino acids. The CDR3 protein is CASSEEIAGTNEQFF. The CDR3 nucleotides read TGTGCCAGCAGTGAGGAGATAGCGGGGACCAATGAGCAGTTCTTC.

This clonotype was counted between two and nine times. The chain has TRBV3-1 and TRBJ1-1, with TRBD1 identical over 9 bases. The CDR3 runs to 17 residues. The ends lost 1 base at V and 1 base at J; junction bases unmatched: 7. The germline V gene has CDR1 LGHDT and CDR2 YNNKEL (reference sequence). The CDR3 loop reads CASSQGGGTGRNTEAFF. The DNA of the CDR3 is TGTGCCAGCAGCCAAGGGGGCGGGACAGGGAGGAACACTGAAGCTTTCTTT. Full variable domain (outside the CDR3, taken from reference TRBV3-1 and TRBJ1-1): DTAVSQTPKYLVTQMGNDKSIKCEQNLGHDTMYWYKQDSKKFLKIMFSYNNKELIINETVPNRFSPKSPDKAHLNLHINSLELGDSAVYFCASSQGGGTGRNTEAFFGQGTRLTVV.

Regarding this clonotype: A much larger clonotype is one base distant, so this may be a read error. This chain uses TRBV12-3 or TRBV12-4 with TRBJ2-1, with a possible D match to TRBD1 (5 bases). TRBJ2-7 matches the DNA end more closely, so the J call is doubtful. This CDR3 has 13 amino acids. This chain's CDR3 is CASRLGPYNEQYF. In nucleotides, the CDR3 is TGTGCCAGCAGACTGGGGCCCTACAATGAGCAGTACTTC.

The chain has TRBV9 and TRBJ2-3; D is possibly TRBD2 (5 bases). This CDR3 has 14 residues. The germline CDR1 and CDR2 sequences are SGDLS and YYNGEE. Deletions cut 4 bases from V and 7 bases from J, with 16 bases between. CDR3 coding DNA: TGTGCCAGCAGCCCCCTCTCCGGGGATAATACGCAGTATTTT. Translating gives CASSPLSGDNTQYF.

The rearrangement uses TRBV12-3 or TRBV12-4 and TRBJ2-3; weak D call: TRBD2 (5 bases). Trimming took off 7 bases at V and 4 bases at J, with 15 bases between the two ends. The CDR3 runs to 14 residues. This chain's CDR3 is CASMSGMRADTQYF. The CDR3 DNA sequence: TGTGCCAGCATGTCTGGGATGCGGGCAGATACGCAGTATTTT.

This clonotype appeared many times. The J gene is TRBJ1-2, the V gene TRBV2; no reliable D call. Germline CDR1 reads SNHLY; CDR2 reads FYNNEI. This CDR3 has 12 residues. Between the trimmed V and J ends, which lost 5 bases and 8 bases, there was a span of 12 bases. Here the CDR3 reads CASSSDTGGYTF. The CDR3 DNA follows: TGTGCCAGCAGTTCCGACACGGGGGGCTACACCTTC.

The rearrangement uses TRBV5-1 and TRBJ2-3; the match to TRBD1 covers 8 bases. Germline V gene lookup returns CDR1 SGHRS and CDR2 YFSETQ. There are 14 residues in the CDR3. After removal of 3 bases from V and 5 bases from J, the junction contained 5 bases not matched to a gene. CDR3 region: CASSWAQGGDTQYF. Written as DNA, the CDR3 is TGCGCCAGCAGCTGGGCACAGGGGGGAGATACGCAGTATTTT.

This clonotype was detected many times. The chain uses TRBV6-5 and TRBJ1-2; 8 positions agree with TRBD1. The germline V gene encodes CDR1 MNHEY and CDR2 SVGAGI. J was trimmed by 4 bases and V by 2 bases; bases with no gene match: 3. The length of the CDR3 is 14 residues. The CDR3 loop reads CASSYLRGLYGYTF. CDR3 DNA: TGTGCCAGCAGTTACCTCAGGGGGCTCTATGGCTACACCTTC.

This clonotype was counted once. V gene TRBV7-2 combines with J gene TRBJ1-2, with no clear D. The CDR3 totals 14 residues. Trimming removed 1 base from V and 8 bases from J, with 14 bases in between. Germline CDR1 SGHTA, CDR2 FQGNSA. The chain's CDR3 is CASSLGSRVSGYTF. CDR3 DNA sequence: TGTGCCAGCAGCTTAGGCTCCCGGGTCTCGGGCTACACCTTC.

The chain joins TRBV6-1 to TRBJ2-7, with 8 nucleotides matching TRBD1. Germline values: CDR1 MNHNS, CDR2 SASEGT. With 6 bases clipped from V and 4 bases from J, the junction kept 8 bases outside the gene matches. The CDR3 covers 14 residues. DNA of the CDR3: TGTGCCAGCAGGGCCCTCGGACAGGGATACGAGCAGTACTTC. This codes for CASRALGQGYEQYF.

In its sample, this clonotype was seen a few times. The chain carries TRBV28 and TRBJ2-7, with unresolved D. The CDR3 sequence is 19 residues long. Germline loops: CDR1 MDHEN, CDR2 SYDVKM. V shed 5 bases and J shed 3 bases, with 29 bases lying between them. The CDR3 sequence: CASSLLPPGPELMGYEQYF. DNA for the CDR3: TGTGCCAGCAGTCTACTCCCACCTGGACCCGAACTTATGGGCTACGAGCAGTACTTC.

This clonotype has at least ten counts. V gene TRBV7-2 combines with J gene TRBJ2-7, with 9 bases lining up with TRBD1. J was trimmed by 5 bases and V by 5 bases; bases with no gene match: 10. This CDR3 comprises 15 residues. CDR1 is SGHTA, CDR2 FQGNSA, per germline. The CDR3 DNA is TGTGCCAGCAGCCTGTTGACAGGGGGGTTCGACGAGCAGTACTTC. It encodes CASSLLTGGFDEQYF.

V usage is TRBV5-6 and J usage is TRBJ2-5; D is possibly TRBD1 or TRBD2 (5 bases each). The CDR3 runs 14 residues. Germline CDR1 and CDR2: SGHDT and YYEEEE. Trimming left V 5 bases short and J 13 bases short, with 24 bases between. The CDR3 DNA sequence: TGTGCCAGCAGTTTACCGGGACGGGGAACGTCCGCGTACTTC. As protein: CASSLPGRGTSAYF.

This clonotype showed up many times. The rearrangement joins TRBV7-2 to TRBJ2-7, with D perhaps TRBD2 (5 bases). The length of the CDR3 is 15 residues. V lost 8 bases to trimming and J lost 2 bases, with 19 bases between them. The germline V gene encodes CDR1 SGHTA and CDR2 FQGNSA. CDR3 coding DNA: TGTGCCAGCCGAGGCGGTCCGGGAAAAGCCTACGAGCAGTACTTC. This sequence encodes CASRGGPGKAYEQYF.

In this sample, this clonotype turned up many times. The rearrangement joins TRBV18 to TRBJ1-2; D is possibly TRBD1 (5 bases). The germline V and J ends were trimmed by 3 bases and 8 bases, with 16 bases remaining between them. CDR1 is KGHSH, CDR2 LQKENI, per germline. This CDR3 has 14 amino acids. In DNA, the CDR3 is TGTGCCAGCTCACCGACGACGACAGATGAGGGCTACACCTTC. Encoded protein: CASSPTTTDEGYTF.

To note about this clonotype: A read error is possible here, since a much larger clone lies one base away. The V gene is TRBV7-2, the J gene TRBJ2-7; D ambiguous. The germline V and J ends were trimmed by 5 bases and 7 bases, with 18 bases remaining between them. CDR3 length: 14 amino acids. CDR1 and CDR2 (germline): SGHTA, FQGNSA. This chain's CDR3 is CASSAPGPRLEQYF. In DNA, the CDR3 is TGTGCCAGCAGCGCCCCGGGCCCTCGCTTGGAGCAGTACTTC.

J is TRBJ2-2 and V is TRBV20-1; D is unresolved. In germline, CDR1 is DFQATT, CDR2 SNEGSKA (reference sequence). This CDR3 comprises 12 residues. V was clipped by 0 bases and J by 7 bases, with 6 bases between them. In DNA, the CDR3 is TGCAGTGCTAGAGAGGGGAACGGGGAGCTGTTTTTT. This codes for CSAREGNGELFF.